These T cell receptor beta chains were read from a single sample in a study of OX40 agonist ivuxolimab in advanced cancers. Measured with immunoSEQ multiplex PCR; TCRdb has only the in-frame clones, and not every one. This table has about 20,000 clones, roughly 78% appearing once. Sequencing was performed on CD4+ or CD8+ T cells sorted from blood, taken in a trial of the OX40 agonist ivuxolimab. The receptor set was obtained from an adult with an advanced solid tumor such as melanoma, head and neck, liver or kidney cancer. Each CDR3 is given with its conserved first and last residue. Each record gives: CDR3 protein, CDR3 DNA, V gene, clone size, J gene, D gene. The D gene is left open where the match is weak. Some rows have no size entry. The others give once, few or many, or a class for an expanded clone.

cdr3_aa: CASSPVAGGYEQYF
cdr3_nt: TGTGCCAGCAGTCCGGTAGCGGGTGGGTACGAGCAGTACTTC
v_call: TRBV7-9
clone_size: NA
j_call: TRBJ2-7
d_call: TRBD2

cdr3_aa: CASSYPGQGGETQYF
cdr3_nt: TGTGCCAGCAGCTACCCGGGACAGGGGGGAGAGACCCAGTACTTC
v_call: TRBV5-6
clone_size: NA
j_call: TRBJ2-5
d_call: TRBD1

cdr3_aa: CASSLVGYNTGELFF
cdr3_nt: TGTGCCAGCAGCTTAGTGGGATATAACACCGGGGAGCTGTTTTTT
v_call: TRBV7-2
clone_size: once
j_call: TRBJ2-2
d_call: NA

cdr3_aa: CAWDSVMQPQHF
cdr3_nt: TGTGCCTGGGACAGTGTGATGCAGCCCCAGCATTTT
v_call: TRBV30
clone_size: NA
j_call: TRBJ1-5
d_call: NA

cdr3_aa: CASSTRGDYGYTF
cdr3_nt: TGTGCCAGCAGTACCAGGGGTGACTATGGCTACACCTTC
v_call: TRBV27
clone_size: NA
j_call: TRBJ1-2
d_call: NA

cdr3_aa: CASSFPRTGDEQYF
cdr3_nt: TGTGCCAGCAGTTTCCCAAGGACAGGGGACGAGCAGTACTTC
v_call: TRBV28
clone_size: NA
j_call: TRBJ2-7
d_call: TRBD1

cdr3_aa: CASSWELPGLAVEQYF
cdr3_nt: TGCGCCAGCAGCTGGGAGTTACCGGGACTAGCCGTCGAGCAGTACTTC
v_call: TRBV4-3
clone_size: NA
j_call: TRBJ2-7
d_call: TRBD2

cdr3_aa: CASSQGAEGDEQYF
cdr3_nt: TGTGCCAGCAGCCAAGGGGCAGAGGGGGACGAGCAGTACTTC
v_call: TRBV4-2
clone_size: NA
j_call: TRBJ2-7
d_call: NA

cdr3_aa: CASSFGTVNSPLHF
cdr3_nt: TGCGCCAGCAGCTTTGGGACAGTTAATTCACCCCTCCACTTT
v_call: TRBV5-1
clone_size: NA
j_call: TRBJ1-6
d_call: TRBD1

cdr3_aa: CASSSGLAGVNTGELFF
cdr3_nt: TGTGCCAGCAGCTCGGGACTAGCGGGGGTGAACACCGGGGAGCTGTTTTTT
v_call: TRBV5-6
clone_size: NA
j_call: TRBJ2-2
d_call: TRBD2

cdr3_aa: CASSLLGISGANVLTF
cdr3_nt: TGTGCCAGCAGTTTATTGGGTATCTCTGGGGCCAACGTCCTGACTTTC
v_call: TRBV27
clone_size: once
j_call: TRBJ2-6
d_call: NA

cdr3_aa: CASSIPGTSRDTQYF
cdr3_nt: TGTGCCAGCAGCATACCCGGGACATCTCGGGATACGCAGTATTTT
v_call: TRBV7-6
clone_size: NA
j_call: TRBJ2-3
d_call: NA

cdr3_aa: CASSLTWVDSPDYEQYF
cdr3_nt: TGTGCCAGCAGCTTAACATGGGTGGACTCGCCTGACTACGAGCAGTACTTC
v_call: TRBV7-3
clone_size: NA
j_call: TRBJ2-7
d_call: NA

cdr3_aa: CASSLGRGGLNEQFF
cdr3_nt: TGTGCTAGCAGCTTAGGTCGGGGGGGGCTCAATGAGCAGTTCTTC
v_call: TRBV7-7
clone_size: few
j_call: TRBJ2-1
d_call: TRBD2

cdr3_aa: CASSPRQITNYGYTF
cdr3_nt: TGTGCCAGCAGTCCTAGACAGATTACTAACTATGGCTACACCTTC
v_call: TRBV27
clone_size: many
j_call: TRBJ1-2
d_call: NA

cdr3_aa: CASSFLQGIQNTIYF
cdr3_nt: TGTGCCAGCAGCTTCCTCCAGGGAATACAAAACACCATATATTTT
v_call: TRBV7-9
clone_size: NA
j_call: TRBJ1-3
d_call: NA

cdr3_aa: CASSPRTTYEQYF
cdr3_nt: TGTGCCAGCAGCCCTCGGACTACCTACGAGCAGTACTTC
v_call: TRBV11-1
clone_size: NA
j_call: TRBJ2-7
d_call: NA

cdr3_aa: CASSLTSGAADTQYF
cdr3_nt: TGTGCTAGCAGCCTAACTAGCGGGGCCGCAGATACGCAGTATTTT
v_call: TRBV7-7
clone_size: NA
j_call: TRBJ2-3
d_call: TRBD2

cdr3_aa: CASSLGARGSYEQYF
cdr3_nt: TGTGCCAGCAGCCTGGGGGCTCGGGGCTCCTACGAGCAGTACTTC
v_call: TRBV2
clone_size: NA
j_call: TRBJ2-7
d_call: NA

cdr3_aa: CASSHRGAPTNYGYTF
cdr3_nt: TGTGCCAGCAGCCATCGTGGGGCACCAACTAACTATGGCTACACCTTC
v_call: TRBV27
clone_size: NA
j_call: TRBJ1-2
d_call: NA

cdr3_aa: CASSMRGLLGAYTF
cdr3_nt: TGTGCCAGTAGTATGAGGGGACTCCTGGGCGCCTACACCTTC
v_call: TRBV19
clone_size: few
j_call: TRBJ1-2
d_call: NA

cdr3_aa: CASSLTRTYNGYTF
cdr3_nt: TGTGCCAGCAGCCTGACAAGGACCTACAATGGCTACACCTTC
v_call: TRBV11-3
clone_size: NA
j_call: TRBJ1-2
d_call: NA

cdr3_aa: CASTWTGHYEQYF
cdr3_nt: TGTGCCAGCACTTGGACAGGCCACTACGAGCAGTACTTC
v_call: TRBV11-1
clone_size: NA
j_call: TRBJ2-7
d_call: TRBD1

cdr3_aa: CASSQEPGANTGELFF
cdr3_nt: TGTGCCAGCAGCCAGGAGCCGGGGGCGAACACCGGGGAGCTGTTTTTT
v_call: TRBV4-2
clone_size: once
j_call: TRBJ2-2
d_call: NA

cdr3_aa: CASSQDMRGGSYEQYF
cdr3_nt: TGCGCCAGCAGCCAAGATATGCGCGGGGGCTCCTACGAGCAGTACTTC
v_call: TRBV4-1
clone_size: NA
j_call: TRBJ2-7
d_call: TRBD2

cdr3_aa: CASSQEASGQEKLFF
cdr3_nt: TGTGCCAGCAGCCAAGAGGCGTCAGGCCAGGAAAAACTGTTTTTT
v_call: TRBV11-2
clone_size: few
j_call: TRBJ1-4
d_call: NA

cdr3_aa: CASSYSSADTQYF
cdr3_nt: TGTGCCAGCAGTTATTCTAGCGCGGATACGCAGTATTTT
v_call: TRBV6-5
clone_size: NA
j_call: TRBJ2-3
d_call: NA

cdr3_aa: CASSSGLVTEAFF
cdr3_nt: TGTGCCAGCAGCTCCGGCTTAGTAACTGAAGCTTTCTTT
v_call: TRBV6-1
clone_size: once
j_call: TRBJ1-1
d_call: NA

cdr3_aa: CASSLRSPGHNSPLHF
cdr3_nt: TGTGCCAGCAGCTTAAGGTCCCCAGGTCATAATTCACCCCTCCACTTT
v_call: TRBV11-1
clone_size: NA
j_call: TRBJ1-6
d_call: NA

cdr3_aa: CSSARGGRQYF
cdr3_nt: TGCAGCTCCGCGAGGGGGGGTCGGCAGTACTTC
v_call: TRBV29-1
clone_size: few
j_call: TRBJ2-7
d_call: NA

cdr3_aa: CASSLGQYNSPLHF
cdr3_nt: TGTGCCAGCAGCCTGGGACAGTATAATTCACCCCTCCACTTT
v_call: TRBV28
clone_size: few
j_call: TRBJ1-6
d_call: TRBD1

cdr3_aa: CASGLSRGPYNEQFF
cdr3_nt: TGTGCTAGTGGTTTGTCCCGAGGCCCCTACAATGAGCAGTTCTTC
v_call: TRBV12-5
clone_size: NA
j_call: TRBJ2-1
d_call: NA

cdr3_aa: CASSLSDRTSGQGTQYF
cdr3_nt: TGTGCCAGCAGCTTATCAGACCGGACTAGCGGCCAAGGGACCCAGTACTTC
v_call: TRBV7-9
clone_size: once
j_call: TRBJ2-5
d_call: TRBD2

cdr3_aa: CASSLASGGAGEQFF
cdr3_nt: TGTGCCAGCAGTTTAGCTAGCGGGGGGGCAGGTGAGCAGTTCTTC
v_call: TRBV27
clone_size: NA
j_call: TRBJ2-1
d_call: TRBD2

cdr3_aa: CASSGTVSRQSRANVLTF
cdr3_nt: TGTGCCAGCAGCGGAACGGTATCTCGACAAAGTCGGGCCAACGTCCTGACTTTC
v_call: TRBV11-3
clone_size: NA
j_call: TRBJ2-6
d_call: NA

cdr3_aa: CASSLDGTNQPQHF
cdr3_nt: TGTGCCAGCAGCTTAGATGGGACTAATCAGCCCCAGCATTTT
v_call: TRBV7-2
clone_size: NA
j_call: TRBJ1-5
d_call: NA

cdr3_aa: CASSYSPGTRPQHF
cdr3_nt: TGTGCCAGCAGCTACTCTCCCGGGACAAGGCCCCAGCATTTT
v_call: TRBV4-2
clone_size: NA
j_call: TRBJ1-5
d_call: NA

cdr3_aa: CAISEGVGGEQFF
cdr3_nt: TGTGCCATCAGTGAGGGGGTTGGGGGTGAGCAGTTCTTC
v_call: TRBV10-3
clone_size: NA
j_call: TRBJ2-1
d_call: NA

cdr3_aa: CASSQVASGGGVNTQYF
cdr3_nt: TGTGCCAGCAGCCAAGTGGCTAGCGGGGGGGGCGTGAATACGCAGTATTTT
v_call: TRBV4-2
clone_size: few
j_call: TRBJ2-3
d_call: TRBD2

cdr3_aa: CASRVGYGYTF
cdr3_nt: TGTGCCAGCAGGGTGGGGTATGGCTACACCTTC
v_call: TRBV28
clone_size: NA
j_call: TRBJ1-2
d_call: NA

cdr3_aa: CASSVGGGEQYF
cdr3_nt: TGTGCCAGCAGCGTAGGTGGGGGCGAGCAGTACTTC
v_call: TRBV9
clone_size: NA
j_call: TRBJ2-7
d_call: NA

cdr3_aa: CASSYENTEAFF
cdr3_nt: TGTGCCAGCAGTTACGAGAACACTGAAGCTTTCTTT
v_call: TRBV6-6
clone_size: NA
j_call: TRBJ1-1
d_call: NA

cdr3_aa: CASSRKDSGPSPLHF
cdr3_nt: TGTGCCAGTAGTAGGAAGGACTCCGGGCCCTCACCCCTCCACTTT
v_call: TRBV19
clone_size: few
j_call: TRBJ1-6
d_call: NA

cdr3_aa: CASSPLPPTGSSYNEQFF
cdr3_nt: TGTGCCAGCAGCCCGCTGCCTCCTACAGGGAGCTCCTACAATGAGCAGTTCTTC
v_call: TRBV5-4
clone_size: once
j_call: TRBJ2-1
d_call: NA

cdr3_aa: CASRQGSRNSPLHF
cdr3_nt: TGTGCCAGCAGACAGGGGTCTAGGAATTCACCCCTCCACTTT
v_call: TRBV27
clone_size: NA
j_call: TRBJ1-6
d_call: TRBD1

cdr3_aa: CASSGFSVGHGYTF
cdr3_nt: TGTGCCAGCAGTGGATTCTCCGTAGGGCATGGCTACACCTTC
v_call: TRBV2
clone_size: NA
j_call: TRBJ1-2
d_call: NA

cdr3_aa: CSVVAGTYGYTF
cdr3_nt: TGCAGCGTTGTGGCCGGGACTTATGGCTACACCTTC
v_call: TRBV29-1
clone_size: NA
j_call: TRBJ1-2
d_call: NA

cdr3_aa: CASSPPRGSQLNSPLHF
cdr3_nt: TGTGCCAGCTCACCACCGCGGGGGTCCCAACTTAATTCACCCCTCCACTTT
v_call: TRBV18
clone_size: once
j_call: TRBJ1-6
d_call: NA

cdr3_aa: CASSFGTGVRGPQHF
cdr3_nt: TGTGCCAGCAGTTTCGGGACAGGGGTACGGGGGCCCCAGCATTTT
v_call: TRBV5-6
clone_size: NA
j_call: TRBJ1-5
d_call: TRBD1

cdr3_aa: CASSLALAGIGTGELFF
cdr3_nt: TGTGCCAGCAGCTTAGCCCTAGCGGGGATTGGAACCGGGGAGCTGTTTTTT
v_call: TRBV7-2
clone_size: NA
j_call: TRBJ2-2
d_call: TRBD2

cdr3_aa: CASSLSGTYSNQPQHF
cdr3_nt: TGTGCCAGCAGTTTATCAGGGACCTATAGCAATCAGCCCCAGCATTTT
v_call: TRBV27
clone_size: NA
j_call: TRBJ1-5
d_call: NA

cdr3_aa: CASSLGGTQYF
cdr3_nt: TGTGCCAGCAGCTTAGGGGGTACGCAGTATTTT
v_call: TRBV5-8
clone_size: once
j_call: TRBJ2-3
d_call: NA

cdr3_aa: CASSLGLAGAQETQYF
cdr3_nt: TGCGCCAGCAGCTTGGGACTAGCGGGGGCCCAAGAGACCCAGTACTTC
v_call: TRBV5-1
clone_size: NA
j_call: TRBJ2-5
d_call: TRBD2

cdr3_aa: CASSPPWGQPQHF
cdr3_nt: TGTGCCAGTAGCCCCCCGTGGGGACAGCCCCAGCATTTT
v_call: TRBV19
clone_size: NA
j_call: TRBJ1-5
d_call: NA

cdr3_aa: CASAPGTGYEAFF
cdr3_nt: TGTGCCAGCGCTCCCGGGACAGGGTATGAAGCTTTCTTT
v_call: TRBV6-5
clone_size: NA
j_call: TRBJ1-1
d_call: TRBD1

cdr3_aa: CSVGSVRTDINYGYTF
cdr3_nt: TGCAGCGTTGGGAGCGTCCGGACGGACATAAACTATGGCTACACCTTC
v_call: TRBV29-1
clone_size: NA
j_call: TRBJ1-2
d_call: NA

cdr3_aa: CASSYLGMDEQYF
cdr3_nt: TGTGCCAGCAGTTACTTGGGAATGGACGAGCAGTACTTC
v_call: TRBV6-5
clone_size: NA
j_call: TRBJ2-7
d_call: NA